The next 31 T cell receptor beta chains were all read from a single sample in a study of blood T cell repertoires in COVID-19. TCRdb's table, derived via immunoSEQ multiplex PCR, lists solely in-frame clones and lacks some. The table includes fewer than 200,000 clones, roughly 84% detected once. Sequenced: peripheral blood. The origin of the receptors is a woman in her sixties or seventies with COVID-19, enrolled during active disease.

The J gene is TRBJ1-4, the V gene TRBV6-1; D is undetermined. The CDR3 is 14 amino acids. V gave up 3 bases and J gave up 7 bases, with 12 bases separating them. Germline V CDR1 and CDR2: MNHNS, SASEGT. The CDR3 nucleotides read TGTGCCAGCAGTGACGGTGTATCAGGTGAAAAACTGTTTTTT. This gives the protein CASSDGVSGEKLFF.

V and J are TRBV2 and TRBJ2-1; the match to TRBD2 covers 8 bases. The germline V gene has CDR1 SNHLY and CDR2 FYNNEI. J lost 7 bases, V lost 4 bases, and 12 bases had no gene match. This CDR3 has 16 residues. The CDR3 reads CASSVLSGRARNEQFF. CDR3 sequence (DNA): TGTGCCAGCAGTGTGTTATCCGGGAGGGCCAGAAATGAGCAGTTCTTC.

This rearrangement joins TRBV18 to TRBJ2-1; TRBD1 agrees at 7 bases. In germline, CDR1 is KGHSH, CDR2 LQKENI. V shed 6 bases, J shed 8 bases, and the junction held 10 bases outside the gene matches. The CDR3 consists of 14 residues. CDR3 sequence reads: CASSLDRVSHEQFF. The CDR3 coding sequence is TGTGCCAGCTCGTTAGACAGGGTTTCCCATGAGCAGTTCTTC.

V gene TRBV7-9 combines with J gene TRBJ1-1; D call uncertain. V was pared by 5 bases and J by 1 base, with 14 bases between. The CDR3 consists of 15 residues. The germline CDR1 and CDR2 sequences are SEHNR and FQNEAQ (reference sequence). The chain's CDR3 is CASSQAHRGNTEAFF. CDR3 bases: TGTGCCAGCAGCCAAGCCCACCGAGGGAACACTGAAGCTTTCTTT.

V and J are TRBV2 and TRBJ1-1; the match to TRBD1 covers 8 bases. The CDR3 is made up of 15 amino acids. The germline V gene has CDR1 SNHLY and CDR2 FYNNEI. Germline trimming cut 7 bases from V and 1 base from J; bases unmatched to any gene: 8. CDR3 coding DNA: TGTGCCAGCACCAGACAGGGGAATAGGAACACTGAAGCTTTCTTT. This translates into CASTRQGNRNTEAFF.

The J gene is TRBJ1-1, the V gene TRBV29-1, with D hard to call. V was cut by 0 bases and J by 5 bases, with 13 bases left in between. CDR1 is SQVTM and CDR2 is ANQGSEA in the germline V gene. The CDR3 covers 14 residues. Here the CDR3 DNA reads TGCAGCGTTGAAGATCTGGGCAGTCGGACTGAAGCTTTCTTT. It is translated as CSVEDLGSRTEAFF.

This chain links TRBV7-6 with TRBJ1-6, with D maybe TRBD1 (6 bases). Germline assignment: CDR1 SGHVS and CDR2 FNYEAQ. CDR3 length equals 16 residues. The ends were cut back, 4 bases at V and 9 bases at J, with 19 bases in the middle. CDR3 region: CASSSRSGGVGSPLHF. The CDR3 nucleotides read TGTGCCAGCAGCTCACGGAGCGGGGGCGTGGGTTCACCCCTCCACTTT.

This clone appeared a single time. The V and J genes are TRBV12-5 and TRBJ2-1; 10 bases are shared with TRBD1. Germline loops: CDR1 LGHNT, CDR2 FRNRAP. Trimming took 0 bases from V and 7 from J; bases not matched to a gene: 9. The CDR3 is 17 amino acids. The CDR3 DNA reads TGTGCTAGTGGTTTGGTACTCGGGACAGGGGAGAGTAATGAGCAGTTCTTC. Its translation is CASGLVLGTGESNEQFF.

This clone appeared once. This chain uses TRBV21-1 with TRBJ2-5; TRBD2, the D gene given by the table, was not confirmed from the DNA. TRBV21-1 is termed a pseudogene. The CDR3 totals 21 residues. CDR3 protein: CASRLQVSWTSGSVSEETQYF. CDR3 in DNA: TGTGCCAGCAGGCTCCAAGTGAGCTGGACTAGCGGGAGCGTGTCGGAAGAGACCCAGTACTTC.

This clone was counted once. The chain links TRBV19 to TRBJ1-3; 8 bases agree with TRBD1. The ends lost 10 bases at V and 1 base at J; junction bases unmatched: 9. CDR1 is LNHDA and CDR2 is SQIVND in the germline V gene (reference sequence). The CDR3 is 15 residues long. The CDR3 sequence is CATDRGARSGNTIYF. The CDR3 DNA reads as TGTGCCACAGACAGGGGAGCGCGGTCTGGAAACACCATATATTTT.

This chain connects TRBV23-1 to TRBJ2-1, with D maybe TRBD2 (7 bases). TRBV23-1 counts as an open reading frame of uncertain function. V was shortened by 2 bases and J by 8 bases, with 22 bases between the two germline ends. The CDR3 contains 17 residues. The CDR3 region is CASSQNWGGRGVHEQFF. CDR3 in DNA: TGCGCCAGCAGTCAAAATTGGGGGGGCAGGGGAGTACATGAGCAGTTCTTC.

The V gene is TRBV19, the J gene TRBJ1-5; 9 nucleotides align to TRBD1. CDR3 length: 15 residues. CDR1 is LNHDA and CDR2 is SQIVND in the germline V gene (reference sequence). The V and J ends lost 6 bases and 0 bases, in that order; junction bases with no gene match: 3. The CDR3 DNA reads TGTGCCAGTAGGGGACAGGGTTATAGCAATCAGCCCCAGCATTTT. Translation gives CASRGQGYSNQPQHF.

V gene TRBV7-2 combines with J gene TRBJ2-5, with D maybe TRBD2 (5 bases). This CDR3 region has 13 residues. Germline V lookup: CDR1 SGHTA, CDR2 FQGNSA. Trimming stripped 8 bases from V and 1 base from J, with 11 bases between. CDR3 DNA: TGTGCCAGCGGCGGGCAGATCCAAGAGACCCAGTACTTC. Residues: CASGGQIQETQYF.

The J gene is TRBJ1-2, the V gene TRBV19; TRBD1 matches 12 bases. V lost 7 bases to trimming and J lost 4 bases; unmatched junction nucleotides: 16. Looked up from germline, CDR1 is LNHDA and CDR2 is SQIVND (reference sequence). This CDR3 has 18 residues. This CDR3 is CASNNLRGTGGTVYGYTF. DNA of the CDR3: TGTGCCAGTAATAACCTGAGAGGGACAGGGGGCACGGTCTATGGCTACACCTTC.

The chain employs TRBV11-1 and TRBJ2-3; 9 bases map to TRBD2. Germline loops: CDR1 SGHAT, CDR2 FQDESV (reference sequence). The CDR3 consists of 16 residues. After removal of 5 bases from V and 0 bases from J, the junction contained 6 bases not matched to a gene. CDR3 nucleotide sequence: TGTGCCAGCAGCCTCAGAACTAGCGGGAGCACAGATACGCAGTATTTT. It is translated as CASSLRTSGSTDTQYF. The variable domain in full, completed from reference TRBV11-1 and TRBJ2-3, reads EAEVAQSPRYKITEKSQAVAFWCDPISGHATLYWYRQILGQGPELLVQFQDESVVDDSQLPKDRFSAERLKGVDSTLKIQPAELGDSAMYLCASSLRTSGSTDTQYFGPGTRLTVL.

This rearrangement joins TRBV6-5 to TRBJ2-2; 11 bases fit TRBD2. The V gene's germline CDR1 is MNHEY and CDR2 SVGAGI. The J segment lost 7 bases and the V segment lost 10 bases, leaving 11 bases of the junction unmatched. CDR3 length: 15 residues. The chain's CDR3 is CAITPLAGVLGELFF. DNA of the CDR3: TGTGCCATTACCCCACTAGCGGGAGTTCTCGGGGAGCTGTTTTTT.

This clone was observed a single time. The chain recombines TRBV2 with TRBJ1-5, with 10 bases matching TRBD1. V lost 7 bases, J lost 9 bases, and 12 bases stayed unmatched. The germline V gene has CDR1 SNHLY and CDR2 FYNNEI. This CDR3 comprises 15 residues. CDR3 in amino acids: CASMGDRGQLSPQHF. The CDR3 nucleotides are TGTGCCAGCATGGGGGACAGGGGACAGCTATCGCCCCAGCATTTT.

Only a few counts were recorded for this clone. The genes are TRBV3-1 (or the pseudogene TRBV3-2) and TRBJ2-2; 15 nucleotides agree with TRBD2. The CDR3 extends over 17 amino acids. J gave up 6 bases and V 4 bases, and 6 bases lay outside the gene matches. The germline V gene has CDR1 LGHDT and CDR2 YNNKEL (reference sequence). DNA of the CDR3: TGTGCCAGCAGCCTGGGACTAGCGGGAGGAGAGGCCGGGGAGCTGTTTTTT. This encodes CASSLGLAGGEAGELFF.

The chain combines TRBV5-1 with TRBJ1-2, with 8 bases aligning to TRBD1. Germline lookup yields CDR1 SGHRS and CDR2 YFSETQ. The CDR3 spans 15 residues. With V trimmed by 2 bases and J by 2 bases, 5 bases remained unmatched. The CDR3 region is CASSLPRTGNYGYTF. The CDR3 bases are TGCGCCAGCAGCTTACCTCGGACAGGGAACTATGGCTACACCTTC.

This clone was seen only once. Other DNA sequences within the sample encode an identical CDR3. V usage is TRBV5-1 and J usage is TRBJ1-5; 7 bases line up with TRBD1. There are 15 residues in the CDR3. Germline V lookup: CDR1 SGHRS, CDR2 YFSETQ. V trimming: 3 bases; J trimming: 1 base; junction bases outside the gene matches: 4. The CDR3 DNA sequence: TGCGCCAGCAGCTCCTCAGGGGGGAGCAATCAGCCCCAGCATTTT. It specifies CASSSSGGSNQPQHF.

The J gene is TRBJ1-2, the V gene TRBV7-2; D is perhaps TRBD1 (6 bases). The CDR3 extends over 17 amino acids. V was pared by 5 bases and J by 7 bases, with 26 bases between. Germline V gene data show CDR1 as SGHTA and CDR2 as FQGNSA. The CDR3 DNA reads as TGTGCCAGCAGCATCCCAGGGGCCCTAAACCTCAGATTTGGCTACACCTTC. This encodes CASSIPGALNLRFGYTF.

The V call is TRBV19, the J call TRBJ1-1, with D possibly being TRBD1 (5 bases). With 5 bases removed from V and 1 base from J, the gap between germline ends came to 14 bases. This CDR3 is built from 15 residues. Per the germline V gene, CDR1 is LNHDA and CDR2 is SQIVND (reference sequence). The CDR3 here is CASSPRAGQNTEAFF. Written as DNA, the CDR3 is TGTGCCAGTAGTCCCCGGGCAGGGCAGAACACTGAAGCTTTCTTT. The complete variable domain, with remaining parts taken from reference TRBV19 and TRBJ1-1, reads DGGITQSPKYLFRKEGQNVTLSCEQNLNHDAMYWYRQDPGQGLRLIYYSQIVNDFQKGDIAEGYSVSREKKESFPLTVTSAQKNPTAFYLCASSPRAGQNTEAFFGQGTRLTVV.

This clone appeared a single time. J is TRBJ2-1 and V is TRBV29-1; 8 bases are shared with TRBD1. The CDR3 loop spans 14 amino acids. With V trimmed by 5 bases and J by 4 bases, 7 bases remained unmatched. Germline CDR1 reads SQVTM; CDR2 reads ANQGSEA. CDR3 in DNA: TGCAGCGTTTTACAGGGGGAGAGTTACAATGAGCAGTTCTTC. This gives the protein CSVLQGESYNEQFF.

The chain uses TRBV6-6 and TRBJ1-2, with TRBD1 matching over 7 bases. The CDR3 consists of 15 residues. V shed 0 bases and J 4 bases; nucleotides not matched to a gene: 5. The germline V gene encodes CDR1 MNHNY and CDR2 SVGAGI (reference sequence). For the CDR3, the DNA is TGTGCCAGCAGTTACTCGAGAGGGGGCGCCTATGGCTACACCTTC. Its translation: CASSYSRGGAYGYTF.

This clone has only one observation. The J gene is TRBJ2-2, the V gene TRBV19, with 8 bases identical to TRBD1. V shed 8 bases and J 4 bases; nucleotides not matched to a gene: 3. This CDR3 region has 13 residues. Germline V gene data show CDR1 as LNHDA and CDR2 as SQIVND (reference sequence). CDR3 amino acids: CASGQGVTGELFF. The CDR3 coding sequence is TGTGCCAGTGGACAGGGCGTCACCGGGGAGCTGTTTTTT.

This chain joins TRBV29-1 and TRBJ2-1, with a tentative D call TRBD1 (6 bases). Germline V lookup: CDR1 SQVTM, CDR2 ANQGSEA. V gave up 7 bases and J gave up 4 bases, with 17 bases separating them. CDR3 length: 14 amino acids. For the CDR3, the DNA is TGCAGCGCTGGACAGACAGGAGAGTACAATGAGCAGTTCTTC. Protein sequence: CSAGQTGEYNEQFF.

The rearrangement joins TRBV19 to TRBJ1-4; 8 bases fit TRBD1. Germline CDR1 LNHDA, CDR2 SQIVND (reference sequence). J was trimmed by 6 bases and V by 5 bases; bases with no gene match: 5. The CDR3 has 14 residues. Written as DNA, the CDR3 is TGTGCCAGTAGTCCCAGGGGGCTGGATGAAAAACTGTTTTTT. This encodes CASSPRGLDEKLFF.

This clone has a handful of counts. The chain recombines TRBV5-1 with TRBJ1-5, with 9 bases fitting TRBD1. The CDR3 has 14 residues. The J segment lost 8 bases and the V segment lost 0 bases, leaving 3 bases of the junction unmatched. Germline V gene sequence: CDR1 SGHRS, CDR2 YFSETQ. CDR3 sequence (DNA): TGCGCCAGCAGCTTGGCGGGACAGGGTGAGCCCCAGCATTTT. Its translation is CASSLAGQGEPQHF. Variable domain in full (rest from reference TRBV5-1 and TRBJ1-5): KAGVTQTPRYLIKTRGQQVTLSCSPISGHRSVSWYQQTPGQGLQFLFEYFSETQRNKGNFPGRFSGRQFSNSRSEMNVSTLELGDSALYLCASSLAGQGEPQHFGDGTRLSIL.

The gene calls are TRBV9 and TRBJ1-2; 7 bases map to TRBD1. The V gene's germline CDR1 is SGDLS and CDR2 YYNGEE. V trimming: 3 bases; J trimming: 4 bases; junction bases outside the gene matches: 9. The CDR3 is 15 residues long. The CDR3 loop reads CASSAGGGLGYGYTF. The CDR3 nucleotides are TGTGCCAGCAGCGCCGGAGGGGGCCTGGGCTATGGCTACACCTTC.

This chain connects TRBV5-6 to TRBJ1-1, with TRBD1 matching 11 bases. After removal of 2 bases from V and 6 bases from J, the junction contained 3 bases not matched to a gene. Germline V gene data show CDR1 as SGHDT and CDR2 as YYEEEE. This CDR3 contains 14 residues. The CDR3 is CASSFVGQGAEAFF. The CDR3 region has the DNA TGTGCCAGCAGCTTTGTGGGACAGGGGGCTGAAGCTTTCTTT.

This clone was seen once. The chain uses TRBV6-1 and TRBJ2-4; 10 bases line up with TRBD1. Germline trimming cut 7 bases from V and 12 bases from J; bases unmatched to any gene: 9. The CDR3 has 13 residues. CDR1 is MNHNS and CDR2 is SASEGT in the germline V gene. CDR3 bases: TGTGCCAGCACGGGGACAGGGGAGCCCACTCAGTACTTC. Translation: CASTGTGEPTQYF.